Listed here is a single T cell receptor beta chain. Its cognate antigen is unknown. The data originate from a study of T-cell reconstitution after alpha-beta-depleted transplantation in children. Findings and limits, study-wide: The origin of alpha-beta T cells about two months after transplant was reportedly several hundred expanded graft clones. It was newly produced T cells that mostly accounted for T-cell counts and diversity one year after transplant.

Preparation of the TCRbeta library was carried out with unique molecular identifiers. TCRdb used MiXCR to reprocess the PCR reads, holding one entry per CDR3 protein. The sample records 600,000 to 700,000 distinct CDR3 sequences, 13% being singletons. The CDR3 extends over 16 amino acids. After removal of 0 bases from V and 5 bases from J, the junction contained 6 bases not matched to a gene. Germline V CDR1 and CDR2: MNHEY, SVGEGT. V is TRBV6-2 or TRBV6-3 and J is TRBJ2-5, with 10 bases aligning to TRBD2. Sample: PBMCs, taken before TCRalphabeta/CD19-depleted stem cell transplant. This TCR was recovered from a girl aged 2 to 10 with congenital amegakaryocytic thrombocytopenia, due to receive a stem cell transplant. CDR3 in amino acids: CASSYSMTSGLETQYF. The CDR3 DNA reads TGTGCCAGCAGTTACTCGATGACTAGCGGGCTGGAGACCCAGTACTTC.